This record concerns one T cell receptor beta chain sequence. The repertoire was sequenced with immunoSEQ multiplex PCR; TCRdb's copy has only in-frame clones and lacks some. This table holds roughly 150,000 clones, around 90% found once. The sample is drawn from a study of blood T cell repertoires in COVID-19. Trimming removed 4 bases from V and 8 bases from J, with 18 bases in between. The CDR3 is 15 residues long. Germline-derived CDR1 and CDR2 are SGDLS and YYNGEE. The sequence was obtained from a woman of 80 years or more with acute or convalescent COVID-19. The chain joins TRBV9 to TRBJ1-4; tentatively, D is TRBD1 (5 bases). Material for sequencing was peripheral blood. In DNA, the CDR3 is TGTGCCAGCAGCCCCCGGGGGACCCCGGGGGAAAAACTGTTTTTT. Protein: CASSPRGTPGEKLFF. The full variable domain, with the rest looked up from reference TRBV9 and TRBJ1-4, is DSGVTQTPKHLITATGQRVTLRCSPRSGDLSVYWYQQSLDQGLQFLIQYYNGEERAKGNILERFSAQQFPDLHSELNLSSLELGDSALYFCASSPRGTPGEKLFFGSGTQLSVL.